These T cell receptor beta chains were read from a single sample in a study of regulatory T cells in long-lasting Graves disease. TCRdb processed the multiplex PCR reads anew with MiXCR; each CDR3 protein has one entry. The data hold a few hundred thousand distinct CDR3 sequences, with 12% observed a single time. The sample was also reused in another study, on T cells in Graves' hyperthyroidism and ophthalmopathy.

Sequencing was performed on peripheral blood mononuclear cells (PBMCs), taken at new diagnosis, from a patient treated with antithyroid drugs. The receptor set was obtained from a woman aged 18 to 35 with Graves disease. The CDR3 runs from the conserved cysteine through the conserved F or W. Each record gives: D gene, clone size, V gene, J gene, CDR3 protein, CDR3 DNA. D genes are given only for firm matches. Size tells how often a clone was seen (once, few, many) or the class of an expanded clone, and some rows leave it out.

>TRBD1|many|TRBV12-3/TRBV12-4|TRBJ1-1
CASSPGTGGWNTEAFF
TGTGCCAGCAGCCCCGGGACAGGGGGCTGGAACACTGAAGCTTTCTTT
>-|-|TRBV7-9|TRBJ1-5
CASSLGTGTPSNQPQHF
TGTGCCAGCAGCTTAGGTACAGGAACACCTAGCAATCAGCCCCAGCATTTT
>-|many|TRBV12-3/TRBV12-4|TRBJ2-7
CASRPRGEVIEQYF
TGTGCCAGCAGGCCCCGGGGAGAAGTCATAGAGCAGTACTTC
>-|many|TRBV6-5|TRBJ1-3
CASSYSLWTSGNTIYF
TGTGCCAGCAGTTACTCGCTTTGGACCTCTGGAAACACCATATATTTT
>TRBD1|many|TRBV6-5|TRBJ1-4
CASSLTGGTNEKLFF
TGTGCCAGCAGTTTAACAGGGGGCACTAATGAAAAACTGTTTTTT
>-|many|TRBV3-1|TRBJ2-1
CASGQYHSTKSRNEQFF
TGTGCCAGCGGCCAATATCACTCGACAAAGTCCCGCAATGAGCAGTTCTTC
>-|few|TRBV7-3|TRBJ2-5
CASSLSGGLQETQYF
TGTGCCAGCAGCTTATCCGGCGGACTGCAAGAGACCCAGTACTTC
>TRBD1|few|TRBV20-1|TRBJ1-2
CSAINGQGVLYGYTF
TGCAGTGCTATTAACGGACAGGGGGTGTTGTATGGCTACACCTTC
>-|many|TRBV6-1|TRBJ2-6
CASTWTVGANVLTF
TGTGCCAGCACCTGGACAGTTGGGGCCAACGTCCTGACTTTC
>TRBD1|-|TRBV5-1|TRBJ2-2
CATKMRQGNSGELFF
TGCGCCACTAAAATGCGACAGGGCAATAGCGGGGAGCTGTTTTTT
>TRBD2|few|TRBV24-1|TRBJ2-1
CATRGTSGSNEQFF
TGTGCCACCAGGGGGACTAGCGGGAGCAATGAGCAGTTCTTC
>-|many|TRBV7-6|TRBJ2-3
CASGQTSTDTQYF
TGTGCCAGCGGGCAGACTAGCACAGATACGCAGTATTTT
>-|many|TRBV7-3|TRBJ1-1
CASSPGDQGREAFF
TGTGCCAGCAGCCCAGGGGACCAGGGGAGGGAAGCTTTCTTT
>-|-|TRBV27|TRBJ1-2
CASSLFPGGARGYTF
TGTGCCAGCAGTCTGTTCCCCGGGGGGGCGCGTGGCTACACCTTC
>TRBD1|many|TRBV7-9|TRBJ2-1
CASSRDSTWAYNEQFF
TGTGCCAGCAGCCGGGACAGCACCTGGGCCTACAATGAGCAGTTCTTC
>-|few|TRBV19|TRBJ1-2
CASSDPGRTINYGYTF
TGTGCCAGTAGCGACCCGGGACGGACCATTAACTATGGCTACACCTTC
>-|many|TRBV12-5|TRBJ2-3
CASGLEGRAQYF
TGTGCTAGTGGTTTGGAGGGCAGGGCGCAGTATTTT
>-|-|TRBV4-3|TRBJ2-1
CASSQEGWHEQFF
TGCGCCAGCAGCCAAGAGGGGTGGCATGAGCAGTTCTTC
>-|many|TRBV28|TRBJ1-1
CASSLRPLKPRNTEAFF
TGTGCCAGCAGTCTGAGGCCCCTGAAACCACGGAACACTGAAGCTTTCTTT
>-|many|TRBV12-3/TRBV12-4|TRBJ2-5
CASKFGPRGETQYF
TGTGCCAGCAAATTTGGGCCTAGGGGGGAGACCCAGTACTTC
>-|many|TRBV20-1|TRBJ1-6
CSARKGAENSPLHF
TGCAGTGCTAGAAAAGGGGCTGAGAATTCACCCCTCCACTTT
>-|-|TRBV5-1|TRBJ2-6
CASSLGPSSGANVLTF
TGCGCCAGCAGCCTAGGACCGAGCTCTGGGGCCAACGTCCTGACTTTC
>-|many|TRBV12-3/TRBV12-4|TRBJ1-3
CASSLWQGSIYF
TGTGCCAGCAGTTTATGGCAGGGATCCATATATTTT
>TRBD1|many|TRBV20-1|TRBJ2-5
CSAREPGTGRETQYF
TGCAGTGCTAGAGAACCCGGGACAGGGAGGGAGACCCAGTACTTC
>-|many|TRBV7-2|TRBJ2-3
CTSSPLGGADTQYF
TGTACCAGCAGCCCCCTGGGGGGCGCAGATACGCAGTATTTT
>-|many|TRBV6-2/TRBV6-3|TRBJ1-5
CASSYRRSTAHSGYSNQPQHF
TGTGCCAGCAGTTACCGGAGGTCAACTGCACATAGTGGTTATAGCAATCAGCCCCAGCATTTT
>-|many|TRBV9|TRBJ1-1
CASSVVPGNTEAFF
TGTGCCAGCAGCGTAGTTCCAGGGAACACTGAAGCTTTCTTT
>TRBD1|-|TRBV9|TRBJ2-2
CASSVRTTGTGKLFF
TGTGCCAGCAGCGTCCGAACGACAGGGACCGGGAAGCTGTTTTTT
>-|-|TRBV13|TRBJ1-2
CASSSVLTGSHGYTF
TGTGCCAGCAGCTCAGTATTGACAGGAAGTCATGGCTACACCTTC
>TRBD2|few|TRBV29-1|TRBJ2-1
CSGETSGRGGSYNEQFF
TGCAGCGGTGAAACTAGCGGGAGGGGTGGTTCCTACAATGAGCAGTTCTTC
>-|few|TRBV4-1|TRBJ1-2
CASSQDPSGGYGYTF
TGCGCCAGCAGCCAAGACCCCTCGGGGGGCTATGGCTACACCTTC
>TRBD2|many|TRBV11-2|TRBJ2-7
CASSLLAGVQEQYF
TGTGCCAGCAGCTTACTAGCGGGAGTACAGGAGCAGTACTTC
>TRBD1|-|TRBV5-1|TRBJ1-5
CASTPLGQGAGGGNQPQHF
TGCGCCAGCACCCCCCTGGGACAGGGGGCTGGCGGCGGCAATCAGCCCCAGCATTTT
>-|many|TRBV12-3/TRBV12-4|TRBJ2-6
CASSFIGANVLTF
TGTGCCAGCAGTTTCATTGGGGCCAACGTCCTGACTTTC
>-|many|TRBV19|TRBJ1-6
CASSTPSDKASPLHF
TGTGCCAGTAGTACCCCGTCGGATAAAGCGTCACCCCTCCACTTT
>-|few|TRBV7-9|TRBJ2-7
CASSGTPLYEQYF
TGTGCCAGCAGCGGGACTCCTCTCTACGAGCAGTACTTC
>-|many|TRBV6-1|TRBJ2-3
CASSRPDTQYF
TGTGCCAGCAGTAGGCCGGATACGCAGTATTTT
>-|many|TRBV7-8|TRBJ1-4
CASSLGPRGSNEKLFF
TGTGCCAGCAGCTTAGGGCCTAGGGGGTCTAATGAAAAACTGTTTTTT
>-|-|TRBV12-3/TRBV12-4|TRBJ1-6
CASSLGAGPYNSPLHF
TGTGCCAGCAGCCTAGGGGCAGGCCCCTATAATTCACCCCTCCACTTT
>TRBD2|many|TRBV11-1|TRBJ2-1
CASSPSILATNNEQFF
TGTGCCAGCAGCCCCTCGATACTAGCGACCAATAATGAGCAGTTCTTC
>TRBD2|few|TRBV4-2|TRBJ2-1
CASSQDWTSGRHYNEQFF
TGTGCCAGCAGCCAAGATTGGACTAGCGGGAGACATTACAATGAGCAGTTCTTC
>TRBD2|few|TRBV20-1|TRBJ2-1
CSDQGLAGADGAEQFF
TGCAGTGATCAGGGACTAGCGGGGGCCGACGGGGCTGAGCAGTTCTTC
>-|-|TRBV6-5|TRBJ2-3
CASSYSGGATDTQYF
TGTGCCAGCAGTTACTCCGGCGGGGCAACAGATACGCAGTATTTT
>-|many|TRBV12-5|TRBJ1-2
CASGFREGDYGYTF
TGTGCTAGTGGTTTCAGGGAAGGGGACTATGGCTACACCTTC
>-|many|TRBV19|TRBJ2-3
CASSIWDTQYF
TGTGCCAGTAGTATTTGGGATACGCAGTATTTT
>-|many|TRBV11-3|TRBJ1-2
CASSQMGPGLNYTF
TGTGCCAGCAGCCAGATGGGTCCCGGGCTCAACTACACCTTC
>-|many|TRBV18|TRBJ1-1
CASSPSTDRNTEAFF
TGTGCCAGCTCACCGTCGACAGATCGCAACACTGAAGCTTTCTTT
>TRBD1|-|TRBV2|TRBJ1-1
CASSLYQGVGEAFF
TGCGCCAGCAGCTTGTACCAGGGGGTGGGTGAAGCTTTCTTT
>-|many|TRBV5-1|TRBJ1-1
CASSNLQGGETEAFF
TGCGCCAGCAGCAATCTACAGGGTGGGGAGACTGAAGCTTTCTTT
>TRBD1|-|TRBV25-1|TRBJ1-3
CASSSPWGTGEGNTIYF
TGTGCCAGCAGTTCTCCCTGGGGGACAGGGGAAGGAAACACCATATATTTT
>TRBD2|many|TRBV3-1|TRBJ2-2
CASSQYQRENTGELFF
TGTGCCAGCAGCCAATATCAGCGGGAGAACACCGGGGAGCTGTTTTTT
>-|-|TRBV9|TRBJ1-1
CASSPPERGRGTEAFF
TGTGCCAGCAGCCCCCCTGAACGGGGCAGGGGCACTGAAGCTTTCTTT
>-|many|TRBV15|TRBJ2-1
CATSSPPGNEQFF
TGTGCCACCAGCAGTCCTCCGGGTAATGAGCAGTTCTTC
>-|many|TRBV7-2|TRBJ2-3
CASSLAQSVTQYF
TGTGCCAGCAGCTTAGCGCAAAGCGTCACGCAGTATTTT